This T cell receptor beta chain comes out of a study of cytomegalovirus exposure and HLA in healthy donors. General observations from the study: A cluster of highly shared sequence variants was likely a sequencing artifact. In a later analysis, across HLA loci, associated TCR counts were highest for DRB1, lowest for HLA-C. TCR beta sequences reportedly predicted the HLA-A and HLA-B alleles of most subjects accurately. About 90% or about 30% of the time was how often most TCR beta V segments were productive, according to an earlier analysis.

The PCR ran on 60 Vbeta and 13 Jbeta primers. Assay: immunoSEQ multiplex PCR; the TCRdb copy retains only in-frame clones and omits some. The sample gives around 130,000 clones, around 72% of which show up once; 1.8% is in the top ten. Concerning this clone: Its antigen is as yet unknown.

The CDR3 consists of 16 residues. The ends lost 1 base at V and 4 bases at J; junction bases unmatched: 5. Germline V lookup: CDR1 LNHNV, CDR2 YYDKDF (reference sequence). Sequencing input: PBMCs. The clonotype originates from a woman aged 40-49 years in good health and CMV-seronegative. The chain is built from TRBV15 and TRBJ1-2; 11 bases are a match to TRBD1. Here the CDR3 reads CATSRGTGGSIYGYTF. In nucleotides, the CDR3 is TGTGCCACCAGCAGAGGGACAGGGGGCAGTATCTATGGCTACACCTTC.